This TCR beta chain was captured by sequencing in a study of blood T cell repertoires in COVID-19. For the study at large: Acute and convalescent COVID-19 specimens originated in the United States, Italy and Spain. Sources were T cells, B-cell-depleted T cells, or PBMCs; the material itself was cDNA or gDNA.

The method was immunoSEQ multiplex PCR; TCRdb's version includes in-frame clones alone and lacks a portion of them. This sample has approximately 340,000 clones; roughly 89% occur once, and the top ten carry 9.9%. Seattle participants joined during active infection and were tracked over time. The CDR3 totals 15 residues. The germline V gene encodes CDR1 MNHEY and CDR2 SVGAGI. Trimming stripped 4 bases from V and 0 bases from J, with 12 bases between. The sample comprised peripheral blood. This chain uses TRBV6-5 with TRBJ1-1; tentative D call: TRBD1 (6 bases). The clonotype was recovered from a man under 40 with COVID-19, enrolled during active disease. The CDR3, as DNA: TGTGCCAGCAGTTTTGGACAGTCCATGAACACTGAAGCTTTCTTT. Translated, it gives CASSFGQSMNTEAFF.